These 14 T cell receptor beta chains were all obtained from the same sample, sequenced in a study of blood T cell repertoires in COVID-19. The protocol was immunoSEQ multiplex PCR, while the TCRdb copy is restricted to in-frame clones and leaves out a portion. The sample contains some 200,000 clones, roughly 92% of which appear only once. The material sequenced was peripheral blood. Every receptor here comes from a man aged 25-40 years with COVID-19, enrolled during active disease.

The V call is TRBV3-1 (or the pseudogene TRBV3-2), the J call TRBJ2-5; the D is unclear. Germline V gene sequence: CDR1 LGHDT, CDR2 YNNKEL (reference sequence). Between the trimmed V and J ends, which lost 1 base and 5 bases, there was a span of 11 bases. This CDR3 is built from 14 residues. This chain's CDR3 is CASSQAPLGETQYF. The CDR3 nucleotides are TGTGCCAGCAGCCAAGCCCCCCTGGGCGAGACCCAGTACTTC.

The V and J genes are TRBV5-5 and TRBJ1-6; D uncertain. Germline CDR1 and CDR2: SGHKS and YYEKEE (reference sequence). The germline V and J ends were trimmed by 3 bases and 0 bases, with 7 bases remaining between them. This CDR3 has 15 residues. This CDR3 reads CASSSMSSYNSPLHF. CDR3 coding DNA: TGTGCCAGCAGCTCGATGAGCTCCTATAATTCACCCCTCCACTTT.

This clone was seen only once. The gene calls are TRBV6-5 and TRBJ1-1; 9 bases agree with TRBD1. Unmatched junction bases numbered 7, after V lost 5 bases and J lost 3 bases. This CDR3 comprises 15 residues. The germline V gene encodes CDR1 MNHEY and CDR2 SVGAGI. CDR3 sequence: CASSPDRDRDTEAFF. In DNA, the CDR3 is TGTGCCAGCAGTCCAGACAGGGACAGGGACACTGAAGCTTTCTTT.

The V call is TRBV2, the J call TRBJ1-2; TRBD1 agrees at 10 bases. Germline V CDR1 and CDR2: SNHLY, FYNNEI. With V trimmed by 6 bases and J by 8 bases, 9 bases remained unmatched. The CDR3 is 14 amino acids. CDR3 residues: CASRGTGASFGYTF. DNA of the CDR3: TGTGCCAGCAGGGGGACAGGGGCTTCCTTCGGCTACACCTTC.

The J gene is TRBJ2-5, the V gene TRBV6-5, with 10 bases matching TRBD2. CDR3 size: 15 residues. The germline CDR1 and CDR2 sequences are MNHEY and SVGAGI. V lost 6 bases and J lost 5; bases outside the gene matches: 9. The CDR3 is CASSLLAGSGETQYF. Here the CDR3 DNA reads TGTGCCAGCAGCCTACTAGCGGGGTCCGGGGAGACCCAGTACTTC.

The V call is TRBV5-5, the J call TRBJ2-7; 10 bases line up with TRBD2. The CDR3 spans 15 residues. V was pared by 0 bases and J by 6 bases, with 6 bases of the junction left unmatched. CDR1 and CDR2 from the germline V gene are SGHKS and YYEKEE (reference sequence). DNA of the CDR3: TGTGCCAGCAGCTTGGCCTTAGCGGGGGGTCTCGAGCAGTACTTC. Translation gives CASSLALAGGLEQYF. Variable domain in full (rest from reference TRBV5-5 and TRBJ2-7): DAGVTQSPTHLIKTRGQQVTLRCSPISGHKSVSWYQQVLGQGPQFIFQYYEKEERGRGNFPDRFSARQFPNYSSELNVNALLLGDSALYLCASSLALAGGLEQYFGPGTRLTVT.

This clone was recorded once. The genes are TRBV7-3 and TRBJ1-1; tentatively, D is TRBD1 (6 bases). There are 14 residues in the CDR3. Germline values: CDR1 SGHTA, CDR2 FQGTGA. Trimming took off 5 bases at V and 6 bases at J, with 16 bases between the two ends. The CDR3 region is CASSPQGLWAEAFF. CDR3 in DNA: TGTGCCAGCAGCCCCCAGGGGTTGTGGGCTGAAGCTTTCTTT.

V is TRBV19 and J is TRBJ2-3, with 11 nucleotides matching TRBD2. The CDR3 extends over 17 amino acids. Trimming took 5 bases from V and 1 from J; bases not matched to a gene: 8. CDR1 LNHDA and CDR2 SQIVND come from the germline V gene (reference sequence). CDR3 nucleotides: TGTGCCAGTAGTCCCACCCAGGGACTAGCGGGCACAGATACGCAGTATTTT. This codes for CASSPTQGLAGTDTQYF. Complete variable domain (other parts from reference TRBV19 and TRBJ2-3): DGGITQSPKYLFRKEGQNVTLSCEQNLNHDAMYWYRQDPGQGLRLIYYSQIVNDFQKGDIAEGYSVSREKKESFPLTVTSAQKNPTAFYLCASSPTQGLAGTDTQYFGPGTRLTVL.

The J gene is TRBJ1-1, the V gene TRBV19, with 8 nucleotides matching TRBD1. Germline lookup yields CDR1 LNHDA and CDR2 SQIVND (reference sequence). Trimming took 6 bases from V and 2 from J; bases not matched to a gene: 2. This CDR3 has 13 residues. The CDR3 DNA is TGTGCCAGTAGACAGGGGGGAAACACTGAAGCTTTCTTT. It yields the protein CASRQGGNTEAFF.

This chain joins TRBV7-9 and TRBJ2-7; D gene uncertain. Germline assignment: CDR1 SEHNR and CDR2 FQNEAQ (reference sequence). The CDR3 is 14 amino acids. Trimming left V 7 bases short and J 1 base short, with 14 bases between. The DNA for the CDR3 is TGTGCCAGCAATCGGCCAGGCCGGTCCTACGAGCAGTACTTC. Its protein product is CASNRPGRSYEQYF.

V gene TRBV12-3 or TRBV12-4 combines with J gene TRBJ2-7; the D gene is possibly TRBD2 (5 bases). This CDR3 is built from 12 residues. V shed 6 bases and J shed 4 bases, with 10 bases lying between them. The CDR3 loop is CASSDTRYEQYF. The CDR3 DNA sequence: TGTGCCAGCAGCGATACTAGGTACGAGCAGTACTTC.

The chain combines TRBV10-3 with TRBJ2-1; TRBD2 matches at 12 bases. The CDR3 has 15 amino acids. The germline CDR1 and CDR2 sequences are ENHRY and SYGVKD. J was trimmed by 4 bases and V by 4 bases; bases with no gene match: 2. CDR3 loop: CAISGGTSGYNEQFF. In nucleotides, the CDR3 is TGTGCCATCAGTGGGGGGACTAGCGGGTACAATGAGCAGTTCTTC.

V and J are TRBV27 and TRBJ2-7; 7 bases line up with TRBD2. Germline V gene data show CDR1 as MNHEY and CDR2 as SMNVEV (reference sequence). V trimming: 8 bases; J trimming: 3 bases; junction bases outside the gene matches: 13. The CDR3 runs to 15 residues. CDR3 amino acids: CASSWMGGSLYEQYF. The CDR3 DNA follows: TGTGCCAGCTCCTGGATGGGGGGGAGCCTCTACGAGCAGTACTTC.

V is TRBV5-1 and J is TRBJ1-2; 7 bases are a match to TRBD1. The CDR3 is 15 amino acids. Germline V gene lookup returns CDR1 SGHRS and CDR2 YFSETQ. The J segment lost 8 bases and the V segment lost 4 bases, leaving 14 bases of the junction unmatched. The CDR3 sequence: CASSVRQGGSSGYTF. CDR3 sequence (DNA): TGCGCCAGCAGCGTGCGACAGGGAGGTAGTTCGGGCTACACCTTC.